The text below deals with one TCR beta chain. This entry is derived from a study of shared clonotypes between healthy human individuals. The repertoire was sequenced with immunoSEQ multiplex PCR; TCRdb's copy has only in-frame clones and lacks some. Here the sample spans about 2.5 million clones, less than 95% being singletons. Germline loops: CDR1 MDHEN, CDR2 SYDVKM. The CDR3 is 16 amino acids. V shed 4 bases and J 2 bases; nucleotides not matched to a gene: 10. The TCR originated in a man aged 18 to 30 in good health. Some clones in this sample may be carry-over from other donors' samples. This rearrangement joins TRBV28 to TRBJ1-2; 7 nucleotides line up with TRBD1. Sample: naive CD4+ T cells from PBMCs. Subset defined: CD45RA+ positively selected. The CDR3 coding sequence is TGTGCCAGCAGTTACGGGCAGGGACAGCAAAACTATGGCTACACCTTC. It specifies CASSYGQGQQNYGYTF.